This entry describes one TCR beta chain. This sample is part of a study of blood T cell repertoires in COVID-19. The repertoire was sequenced with immunoSEQ multiplex PCR; TCRdb's copy has only in-frame clones and lacks some. The sample lists 330,000 or so clones, roughly 89% seen once, with approximately 10% in the top ten. The germline V gene has CDR1 LNHDA and CDR2 SQIVND (reference sequence). The CDR3 is 15 amino acids. V lost 5 bases to trimming and J lost 1 base, with 15 bases between them. V is TRBV19 and J is TRBJ2-7, with D possibly being TRBD1 (5 bases). The specimen sequenced was peripheral blood. This TCR derives from a man younger than 45 with COVID-19, enrolled during active disease. The CDR3 nucleotides are TGTGCCAGTAGTCGTACAGGTAAAGGATCCTACGAGCAGTACTTC. Translated, it gives CASSRTGKGSYEQYF.